These 28 T cell receptor beta chains originate from one sample sequenced in a study of monozygotic twins with inflammatory bowel disease. TCRdb reprocessed the 5' RACE reads and reports one entry per CDR3 protein, with no DNA. The sample data list over 120,000 distinct CDR3 sequences. Sequencing input: blood. These receptors all come from a human donor with ulcerative colitis or Crohn's disease, or a healthy co-twin of an affected twin (not recorded which).

CDR3 in amino acids: CASSYFSGSYEQYF. The V gene is TRBV5-1, the J gene TRBJ2-7; without DNA, the TCRdb call of TRBD2 cannot be checked. This CDR3 has 14 residues. Germline V lookup: CDR1 SGHRS, CDR2 YFSETQ.

This rearrangement joins TRBV12-3 or TRBV12-4 to TRBJ1-2. CDR3 length: 13 amino acids. The CDR3 reads CASSLDQAYGYTF.

J is TRBJ1-2 and V is TRBV7-3; TCRdb proposes TRBD1, but this gene call is untestable without DNA. CDR1 SGHTA and CDR2 FQGTGA come from the germline V gene. There are 15 residues in the CDR3. The CDR3 protein is CASSPTGAKNYGYTF.

The rearrangement uses TRBV4-3 and TRBJ1-3; TCRdb gives TRBD1 as the D gene, but with no DNA this cannot be confirmed. The CDR3 is made up of 15 amino acids. Germline V gene data show CDR1 as LGHNA and CDR2 as YSLEER. CDR3 sequence reads: CASSQTGGSGNTIYF.

The V call is TRBV5-4, the J call TRBJ2-7; absent DNA, TCRdb's TRBD2 call cannot be checked. The CDR3 is 15 residues long. CDR1 is SGHNT and CDR2 is YYREEE in the germline V gene (reference sequence). CDR3 loop: CASSLTSGSFYEQYF. Full variable domain (remainder filled in from reference TRBV5-4 and TRBJ2-7): ETGVTQSPTHLIKTRGQQVTLRCSSQSGHNTVSWYQQALGQGPQFIFQYYREEENGRGNFPPRFSGLQFPNYSSELNVNALELDDSALYLCASSLTSGSFYEQYFGPGTRLTVT.

This chain uses TRBV4-2 with TRBJ2-1; without DNA, the TCRdb call of TRBD2 cannot be checked. This CDR3 comprises 17 residues. CDR1 is LGHNA and CDR2 is YNFKEQ in the germline V gene. The CDR3 sequence is CASSQAPIAGAYNEQFF.

This chain joins TRBV19 and TRBJ2-2; no DNA is available, so the TRBD1 call from TCRdb remains unchecked. Looked up from germline, CDR1 is LNHDA and CDR2 is SQIVND (reference sequence). The CDR3 contains 15 residues. This chain's CDR3 is CASSAGQGNTGELFF.

The CDR3 is CASSLAPTSTPYEQYF. This chain joins TRBV11-1 and TRBJ2-7. This CDR3 is 16 amino acids long. Germline loops: CDR1 SGHAT, CDR2 FQDESV (reference sequence). Full variable domain (rest looked up from reference TRBV11-1 and TRBJ2-7): EAEVAQSPRYKITEKSQAVAFWCDPISGHATLYWYRQILGQGPELLVQFQDESVVDDSQLPKDRFSAERLKGVDSTLKIQPAELGDSAMYLCASSLAPTSTPYEQYFGPGTRLTVT.

V and J are TRBV3-1 and TRBJ1-2; the D call of TRBD1 rests on TCRdb alone, since no DNA is present to check it. In germline, CDR1 is LGHDT, CDR2 YNNKEL (reference sequence). The CDR3 runs 14 residues. The CDR3 sequence: CASSQDPQGSSYTF.

J is TRBJ2-5 and V is TRBV19. Germline CDR1 and CDR2: LNHDA and SQIVND (reference sequence). The CDR3 contains 13 residues. CDR3: CASQKRLQETQYF.

CDR3 in amino acids: CASSHGTSGSASTDTQYF. V is TRBV5-1 and J is TRBJ2-3; TCRdb designates TRBD2, a call that cannot be tested without DNA. The CDR3 covers 18 residues. CDR1 is SGHRS and CDR2 is YFSETQ in the germline V gene.

The chain couples TRBV3-1 to TRBJ2-1. The CDR3 totals 12 residues. CDR1 is LGHDT, CDR2 YNNKEL, per germline (reference sequence). The CDR3 is CASSREGGGQFF.

The rearrangement uses TRBV28 and TRBJ1-6; TCRdb selects TRBD1, and the lack of DNA leaves this call unchecked. CDR1 is MDHEN and CDR2 is SYDVKM in the germline V gene. This CDR3 has 13 amino acids. CDR3 amino acids: CASQGAATSALHF.

The rearrangement uses TRBV20-1 and TRBJ2-7; the D call of TRBD2 rests on TCRdb alone, since no DNA is present to check it. The CDR3 contains 18 residues. Germline values: CDR1 DFQATT, CDR2 SNEGSKA (reference sequence). This CDR3 reads CSAPVAGGSHSESYEQYF.

V and J are TRBV6-5 and TRBJ2-7; absent DNA, TCRdb's TRBD1 call cannot be checked. The CDR3 is 16 residues long. In germline, CDR1 is MNHEY, CDR2 SVGAGI. This CDR3 is CASSYGIGQGAYKQYF.

This clonotype ranks as medium-sized in terms of frequency. CDR3 amino acids: CASSTSGRAYEQYF. This chain connects TRBV5-1 to TRBJ2-7; TCRdb designates TRBD2, a call that cannot be tested without DNA. This CDR3 comprises 14 residues. Germline V gene sequence: CDR1 SGHRS, CDR2 YFSETQ.

The V and J genes are TRBV5-6 and TRBJ2-7; the D call from TCRdb, TRBD1, cannot be confirmed without DNA. Germline-derived CDR1 and CDR2 are SGHDT and YYEEEE. The CDR3 loop spans 14 amino acids. The CDR3 reads CASSRGGGIYEQYF. The whole variable domain, filled in from reference TRBV5-6 and TRBJ2-7, reads DAGVTQSPTHLIKTRGQQVTLRCSPKSGHDTVSWYQQALGQGPQFIFQYYEEEERQRGNFPDRFSGHQFPNYSSELNVNALLLGDSALYLCASSRGGGIYEQYFGPGTRLTVT.

The CDR3 loop reads CASSSGTGSSFSYNEQFF. The chain couples TRBV5-1 to TRBJ2-1; the TCRdb D gene call, TRBD1, has no DNA to confirm it. From germline, CDR1 is SGHRS and CDR2 YFSETQ. The CDR3 has 18 amino acids.

The rearrangement uses TRBV5-1 and TRBJ2-7; the D gene TCRdb calls, TRBD1, cannot be checked with no DNA. This CDR3 comprises 14 residues. Germline V gene data show CDR1 as SGHRS and CDR2 as YFSETQ. The CDR3 loop reads CASSLGDRADEQYF.

J is TRBJ2-5 and V is TRBV12-3 or TRBV12-4; TCRdb calls TRBD2, which cannot be checked without DNA. This CDR3 spans 14 amino acids. CDR3 residues: CASSQTSGQETQYF.

V gene TRBV11-2 combines with J gene TRBJ1-1; the D call of TRBD1 rests on TCRdb alone, since no DNA is present to check it. Germline V gene data show CDR1 as SGHAT and CDR2 as FQNNGV. The CDR3 spans 14 residues. The CDR3 loop reads CASSLDGTDTEAFF.

The CDR3 spells CSARRQDTQYF. V usage is TRBV20-1 and J usage is TRBJ2-3. Germline CDR1 and CDR2: DFQATT and SNEGSKA (reference sequence). This CDR3 has 11 residues.

The rearrangement joins TRBV7-8 to TRBJ2-3; TCRdb returns TRBD1, unconfirmable since there is no DNA. Germline V gives CDR1 SGHVS, CDR2 FQNEAQ. CDR3 length: 14 amino acids. The CDR3 sequence is CASSLATGQWEQYF.

The V gene is TRBV12-3 or TRBV12-4, the J gene TRBJ2-1; TCRdb reports TRBD1, a call that lacks DNA to check it against. The CDR3 consists of 15 residues. This CDR3 reads CASSLAAGVYNEQSF.

The gene calls are TRBV7-8 and TRBJ2-2. CDR1 and CDR2 (germline): SGHVS, FQNEAQ. CDR3 length: 15 residues. The CDR3 sequence is CASSLAWENTGELFF.

This chain connects TRBV7-2 to TRBJ2-3; the TRBD2 assignment by TCRdb is unverifiable without DNA. The CDR3 covers 16 residues. Germline assignment: CDR1 SGHTA and CDR2 FQGNSA. This chain's CDR3 is CASSITSGISTDTQYF.

The genes are TRBV5-5 and TRBJ1-2; TCRdb calls TRBD1, which cannot be checked without DNA. Germline-derived CDR1 and CDR2 are SGHKS and YYEKEE (reference sequence). This CDR3 has 16 amino acids. This CDR3 is CASSLLETGRINGYTF.

The CDR3 loop reads CASSASGGREKLFF. The V call is TRBV5-1, the J call TRBJ1-4; TCRdb reports TRBD1, a call that lacks DNA to check it against. Germline V gene sequence: CDR1 SGHRS, CDR2 YFSETQ. This CDR3 is built from 14 residues. Complete variable domain (other parts from reference TRBV5-1 and TRBJ1-4): KAGVTQTPRYLIKTRGQQVTLSCSPISGHRSVSWYQQTPGQGLQFLFEYFSETQRNKGNFPGRFSGRQFSNSRSEMNVSTLELGDSALYLCASSASGGREKLFFGSGTQLSVL.